One and the same sample provided the 30 T cell receptor beta chains below, sequenced in a study of PD-1 blockade in classical Hodgkin lymphoma (dated by TCRdb to 2020 to 2021). The meaning of the sample's time point label: cycle 4 day 1 (C4D1), after five to seven weeks of nivolumab. Relapse after autologous stem cell transplantation had occurred in all trial patients, and cohorts A, B and C were distinguished by prior brentuximab vedotin exposure. Library creation used the immunoSEQ multiplex PCR assay. Held by TCRdb, this immuneACCESS table contains in-frame sequences only and omits some clones. Under half of the omission traces to an unresolved V gene where checked; the cause of the rest is unknown. For this sample there are 100,000 to 120,000 clones; 89% appear just once. 19% of the sample lies in the top ten. Sample: peripheral blood mononuclear cells (PBMCs), taken before the fourth cycle of nivolumab. These receptors all come from a human donor with classical Hodgkin lymphoma.

The chain combines TRBV5-1 with TRBJ2-7; 8 bases align to TRBD1. Trimming removed 5 bases from V and 1 base from J; junction bases left unmatched: 5. The CDR3 has 14 amino acids. Germline V gene lookup returns CDR1 SGHRS and CDR2 YFSETQ. The CDR3 nucleotides read TGCGCCAGCAGATTGACAGGGGATTCCTACGAGCAGTACTTC. This encodes CASRLTGDSYEQYF.

V and J are TRBV6-4 and TRBJ2-1; 11 bases are shared with TRBD2. The germline gives CDR1 MRHNA, CDR2 SNTAGT. Trimming took 2 bases from V and 8 from J; bases not matched to a gene: 8. The CDR3 contains 16 residues. CDR3 amino acids: CASSDTLAGGRHEQFF. The DNA of the CDR3 is TGTGCCAGCAGTGACACCCTAGCGGGAGGTCGGCATGAGCAGTTCTTC.

This chain joins TRBV2 and TRBJ2-7; D is possibly TRBD2 (5 bases). Trimming removed 6 bases at V and 6 bases at J, with 18 bases between. CDR3 length: 14 residues. Looked up from germline, CDR1 is SNHLY and CDR2 is FYNNEI. The CDR3 here is CASSFSGGGLEQYF. The CDR3 bases are TGTGCCAGCAGCTTCTCTGGCGGCGGGCTCGAGCAGTACTTC.

The chain has TRBV19 and TRBJ1-2; D might be TRBD1 (6 bases). V gave up 7 bases and J gave up 4 bases, with 16 bases separating them. Germline V gene data show CDR1 as LNHDA and CDR2 as SQIVND (reference sequence). CDR3 length: 14 amino acids. The CDR3 loop reads CASTTTGQGYGYTF. CDR3 nucleotide sequence: TGTGCCAGTACCACCACAGGGCAAGGCTATGGCTACACCTTC.

CDR3 nucleotides: TGTGCCTCCTTTCGGAGGGAGGGCGGATCCGGGGAGCTGTTTTTT. As protein: CASFRREGGSGELFF. V usage is TRBV6-6 and J usage is TRBJ2-2; 7 bases fit TRBD2. This CDR3 contains 15 residues. Losses at the gene ends were 11 bases for V and 6 bases for J; bases not matched to a gene: 15. Germline assignment: CDR1 MNHNY and CDR2 SVGAGI (reference sequence).

The chain has TRBV9 and TRBJ1-5; D might be TRBD1 (5 bases). V was pared by 0 bases and J by 0 bases, with 19 bases between. Germline lookup yields CDR1 SGDLS and CDR2 YYNGEE. The CDR3 is 19 amino acids. As DNA, the CDR3 is TGTGCCAGCAGCGTAGAGGCAAACCGAAGGGGAAATAGCAATCAGCCCCAGCATTTT. It yields the protein CASSVEANRRGNSNQPQHF.

The chain joins TRBV19 to TRBJ1-2; D perhaps matches TRBD1 (5 bases). Trimming removed 3 bases from V and 5 bases from J, with 13 bases in between. The CDR3 length is 14 residues. Germline V gene data show CDR1 as LNHDA and CDR2 as SQIVND (reference sequence). DNA of the CDR3: TGTGCCAGTAGTATCCGGGACGGCCCATATGGCTACACCTTC. It encodes CASSIRDGPYGYTF.

The CDR3 loop reads CASSLRAGGSGETQYF. The CDR3 nucleotides are TGTGCCAGCAGCTTACGCGCGGGCGGGAGTGGGGAGACCCAGTACTTC. The chain is built from TRBV7-9 and TRBJ2-5, with 7 positions matching TRBD2. Germline V gene data show CDR1 as SEHNR and CDR2 as FQNEAQ (reference sequence). The CDR3 spans 16 residues. V lost 2 bases, J lost 5 bases, and 11 bases stayed unmatched.

The chain is built from TRBV5-1 and TRBJ2-7; possible D gene TRBD1, 7 bases. From germline, CDR1 is SGHRS and CDR2 YFSETQ. CDR3 length: 18 amino acids. V was trimmed by 2 bases and J by 2 bases, leaving 23 bases between them. The CDR3: CASSLSVFQGGPAYEQYF. CDR3 nucleotides: TGCGCCAGCAGCTTATCCGTGTTCCAGGGGGGCCCTGCCTACGAGCAGTACTTC.

The chain has TRBV18 and TRBJ2-7; 9 nucleotides match TRBD1. The CDR3 length is 15 residues. V dropped 1 base and J dropped 2; count of bases not matched to a gene: 3. CDR1 is KGHSH, CDR2 LQKENI, per germline. CDR3 nucleotide sequence: TGTGCCAGCTCACCACGTCGGGACAGGGCCTACGAGCAGTACTTC. Translated: CASSPRRDRAYEQYF.

The rearrangement uses TRBV30 and TRBJ1-1; D is possibly TRBD1 (5 bases). The CDR3 consists of 16 residues. The ends were cut back, 4 bases at V and 9 bases at J, with 27 bases in the middle. Germline CDR1 is GTSNPN and CDR2 is SVGIG (reference sequence). CDR3 nucleotides: TGTGCCTGGACCAGGGTGGGGGGATTGCTTGAGGGTAAAGCTTTCTTT. As protein: CAWTRVGGLLEGKAFF.

The chain combines TRBV27 with TRBJ2-7; 8 bases are shared with TRBD1. J was trimmed by 5 bases and V by 4 bases; bases with no gene match: 13. The CDR3 extends over 16 amino acids. Per the germline V gene, CDR1 is MNHEY and CDR2 is SMNVEV (reference sequence). The CDR3 coding sequence is TGTGCCAGCAGTTACCTCGCCCGGACAGGGTCCGACGAGCAGTACTTC. It yields the protein CASSYLARTGSDEQYF.

J is TRBJ2-3 and V is TRBV5-4; D ambiguous. The CDR3 extends over 15 amino acids. Germline CDR1 SGHNT, CDR2 YYREEE (reference sequence). Trimming removed 0 bases from V and 0 bases from J, with 8 bases in between. This CDR3 is CASSLARPSTDTQYF. CDR3 sequence (DNA): TGTGCCAGCAGCTTGGCAAGACCTAGCACAGATACGCAGTATTTT.

The chain carries TRBV27 and TRBJ1-4, with TRBD1 matching 7 bases. The V gene's germline CDR1 is MNHEY and CDR2 SMNVEV (reference sequence). The J segment lost 0 bases and the V segment lost 5 bases, leaving 9 bases of the junction unmatched. This CDR3 has 17 amino acids. CDR3 nucleotides: TGTGCCAGCAGTCTGACAGGGAGGTTAGCAACTAATGAAAAACTGTTTTTT. It is translated as CASSLTGRLATNEKLFF.

To note about this clone: Other DNA sequences in this specimen translate into the identical CDR3. The J gene is TRBJ1-1, the V gene TRBV6-1, with a tentative D call TRBD1 (5 bases). Trimming pared 4 bases from V and 0 bases from J, leaving 9 bases between. Germline loops: CDR1 MNHNS, CDR2 SASEGT. The CDR3 has 14 amino acids. The CDR3 DNA reads as TGTGCCAGCAGTGGGGGGACGGTGAACACTGAAGCTTTCTTT. Its translation is CASSGGTVNTEAFF.

This chain joins TRBV30 and TRBJ1-5; D ambiguous. The ends were cut back, 0 bases at V and 0 bases at J, with 15 bases in the middle. This CDR3 has 17 residues. CDR1 GTSNPN and CDR2 SVGIG come from the germline V gene (reference sequence). Here the CDR3 DNA reads TGTGCCTGGAGTGTCGGCAGAGTAAGGAATAGCAATCAGCCCCAGCATTTT. Protein: CAWSVGRVRNSNQPQHF.

On this clone: One end of the junction varies from germline; a read error may be responsible. The sample holds other DNA sequences that translate to the same CDR3. This chain uses TRBV7-8 with TRBJ1-1, with TRBD1 matching 10 bases. The CDR3 has 13 amino acids. Germline V lookup: CDR1 SGHVS, CDR2 FQNEAQ. The DNA of the CDR3 is TGTGCCAGCAGCCGACAGGGGGCGCCTGAAGCCTTCTTT. It specifies CASSRQGAPEAFF.

This clone has more than one count but fewer than ten. The chain couples TRBV9 to TRBJ2-3; D may be TRBD2 (6 bases). CDR3 size: 15 residues. Between the trimmed V and J ends, which lost 3 bases and 3 bases, there was a span of 14 bases. Germline V gene data show CDR1 as SGDLS and CDR2 as YYNGEE. Written as DNA, the CDR3 is TGTGCCAGCAGCGGAGGACTAACGGTGACAGATACGCAGTATTTT. Residues: CASSGGLTVTDTQYF.

A single count supports this clone. The chain has TRBV5-5 and TRBJ2-6; 7 nucleotides match TRBD1. CDR3 length: 14 amino acids. V shed 1 base and J 9 bases; nucleotides not matched to a gene: 4. From germline, CDR1 is SGHKS and CDR2 YYEKEE (reference sequence). The CDR3 is CASSLMTGNNVLTF. CDR3 coding DNA: TGTGCCAGCAGCTTGATGACAGGGAACAACGTCCTGACTTTC.

This chain uses TRBV9 with TRBJ2-3; 12 bases line up with TRBD2. The V gene's germline CDR1 is SGDLS and CDR2 YYNGEE. V shed 0 bases, J shed 2 bases, and the junction held 22 bases outside the gene matches. There are 23 residues in the CDR3. The CDR3 reads CASSVVRLAGGSRLGLFTDTQYF. The CDR3 region has the DNA TGTGCCAGCAGCGTAGTTCGGCTAGCGGGAGGGTCAAGGTTAGGTCTGTTCACAGATACGCAGTATTTT.

The genes are TRBV4-3 and TRBJ2-2, with 7 bases lining up with TRBD2. Germline lookup yields CDR1 LGHNA and CDR2 YSLEER. Unmatched junction bases numbered 3, after V lost 0 bases and J lost 2 bases. This CDR3 comprises 16 residues. The CDR3 region has the DNA TGCGCCAGCAGCCAAGAGGCAGCGGGAAACACCGGGGAGCTGTTTTTT. Its protein product is CASSQEAAGNTGELFF.

This chain uses TRBV18 with TRBJ1-1, with no clear D. This CDR3 has 14 residues. The germline V and J ends were trimmed by 0 bases and 1 base, with 6 bases remaining between them. CDR1 is KGHSH, CDR2 LQKENI, per germline. CDR3 sequence reads: CASSPPSQNTEAFF. The CDR3 DNA is TGTGCCAGCTCACCACCGTCACAGAACACTGAAGCTTTCTTT.

This clone has just a few counts. The chain couples TRBV7-9 to TRBJ2-5; no firm D call. The CDR3 is 15 amino acids. Germline CDR1 and CDR2: SEHNR and FQNEAQ (reference sequence). V lost 3 bases, J lost 0 bases, and 11 bases lay in between. The CDR3 DNA follows: TGTGCCAGCAGCTTCGGGTCTTGGTACCAAGAGACCCAGTACTTC. As protein: CASSFGSWYQETQYF.

CDR3 sequence reads: CASSYTESYGYTF. CDR3 DNA sequence: TGTGCCAGCAGTTACACAGAGAGCTATGGCTACACCTTC. The V gene is TRBV6-5, the J gene TRBJ1-2, with no clear D. Germline CDR1 MNHEY, CDR2 SVGAGI. The CDR3 runs to 13 residues. V lost 2 bases to trimming and J lost 4 bases, with 8 bases between them.

The chain employs TRBV9 and TRBJ2-5; TRBD1 agrees at 10 bases. J was trimmed by 5 bases and V by 2 bases; bases with no gene match: 9. Germline V gene data show CDR1 as SGDLS and CDR2 as YYNGEE. CDR3 length: 16 residues. CDR3 nucleotide sequence: TGTGCCAGCAGCGTCGGGGACAGGGGTTTTGGGGAGACCCAGTACTTC. It encodes CASSVGDRGFGETQYF.

Only a few counts were recorded for this clone. The V call is TRBV4-3, the J call TRBJ1-2, with D tentatively TRBD1 (5 bases). Trimming stripped 0 bases from V and 2 bases from J, with 7 bases between. This CDR3 has 14 amino acids. Germline-derived CDR1 and CDR2 are LGHNA and YSLEER. For the CDR3, the DNA is TGCGCCAGCAGCCAAGACAGGGTGAACTATGGCTACACCTTC. Its translation is CASSQDRVNYGYTF.

The count of this clone is one. The rearrangement uses TRBV7-2 and TRBJ2-2; weak D call: TRBD2 (6 bases). The CDR3 is 14 amino acids. From germline, CDR1 is SGHTA and CDR2 FQGNSA. Trimming removed 7 bases from V and 3 bases from J, with 12 bases in between. CDR3 sequence: CASNGGPDTGELFF. In nucleotides, the CDR3 is TGTGCCAGCAACGGAGGGCCCGACACCGGGGAGCTGTTTTTT.

The chain is built from TRBV6-1 and TRBJ2-3; D unresolved. Between the trimmed V and J ends, which lost 1 base and 4 bases, there was a span of 12 bases. The germline V gene has CDR1 MNHNS and CDR2 SASEGT. CDR3 length equals 15 residues. The CDR3 coding sequence is TGTGCCAGCAGTGAAGTGGCAACCCCCGCAGATACGCAGTATTTT. Translation gives CASSEVATPADTQYF.

V gene TRBV12-5 combines with J gene TRBJ2-1; 13 nucleotides line up with TRBD2. Germline CDR1 reads LGHNT; CDR2 reads FRNRAP. After removal of 2 bases from V and 9 bases from J, the junction contained 10 bases not matched to a gene. This CDR3 is built from 17 residues. Here the CDR3 reads CASGLYGGLAGVFEQFF. The CDR3 nucleotides are TGTGCTAGTGGTTTGTACGGCGGACTAGCGGGAGTTTTTGAGCAGTTCTTC.

This clone was picked up one time. V usage is TRBV5-1 and J usage is TRBJ1-4, with a weak D call TRBD1 (5 bases). The germline V gene has CDR1 SGHRS and CDR2 YFSETQ. The CDR3 sequence is 15 residues long. Trimming took 4 bases from V and 0 from J, leaving 10 bases between them. CDR3 sequence reads: CASSDGGATNEKLFF. The DNA of the CDR3 is TGCGCCAGCAGCGACGGGGGAGCAACTAATGAAAAACTGTTTTTT.